This TCR beta chain was documented in a study of T cell responses to AZD1222 COVID-19 vaccine. Points from the study as a whole: Repertoire sampling happened only post peak T cell response. At baseline, just a handful of AZD1222 recipients tested seropositive. Donors in the cohort were predominantly white British and more often female, and clonal diversity was possibly underestimated.

Measured with immunoSEQ multiplex PCR; TCRdb has only the in-frame clones, and not every one. The table has 100,000 to 150,000 clones, around 86% seen once. A remark on this clone: The antigen is unknown.

V gave up 7 bases and J gave up 0 bases, with 4 bases separating them. Germline V gene data show CDR1 as LNHDA and CDR2 as SQIVND (reference sequence). The CDR3 is 13 amino acids. The TCR sequence derives from an adult in good health. The sample consisted of peripheral blood, taken on day 0 of AZD1222 vaccination. The rearrangement uses TRBV19 and TRBJ2-6; D remains unclear. The CDR3 DNA follows: TGTGCCAGTACCAGCTCTGGGGCCAACGTCCTGACTTTC. As protein: CASTSSGANVLTF.